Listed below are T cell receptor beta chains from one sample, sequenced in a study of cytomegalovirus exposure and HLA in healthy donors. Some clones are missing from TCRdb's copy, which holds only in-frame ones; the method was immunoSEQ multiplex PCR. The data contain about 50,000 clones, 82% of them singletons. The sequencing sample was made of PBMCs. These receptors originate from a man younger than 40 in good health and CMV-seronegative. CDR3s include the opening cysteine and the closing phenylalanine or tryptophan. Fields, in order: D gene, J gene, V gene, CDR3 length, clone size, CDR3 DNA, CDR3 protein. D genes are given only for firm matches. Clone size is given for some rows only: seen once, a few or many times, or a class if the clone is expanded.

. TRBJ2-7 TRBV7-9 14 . TGTGCCAGCAGGCACGACAGTGAGTCCTACGAGCAGTACTTC CASRHDSESYEQYF
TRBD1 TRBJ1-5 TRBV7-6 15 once TGTGCCAGCAGCTTACGACAGGGGCAGGGTCAGCCCCAGCATTTT CASSLRQGQGQPQHF
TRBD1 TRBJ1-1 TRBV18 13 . TGTGCCAGCTCACCAACTAGGACAGGGGTTGTTTTCTTT CASSPTRTGVVFF
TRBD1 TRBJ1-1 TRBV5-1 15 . TGCGCCAGCAGCCAAGGGACAGGGGAGGTCACTGAAGCTTTCTTT CASSQGTGEVTEAFF
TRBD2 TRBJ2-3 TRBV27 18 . TGTGCCAGCAGTTTTGTGGGACTAGCGGGGGGAACCACAGATACGCAGTATTTT CASSFVGLAGGTTDTQYF
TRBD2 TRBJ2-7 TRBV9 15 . TGTGCCAGCAGTGCGGAGCTGGGACTAGCCGACGAGCAGTACTTC CASSAELGLADEQYF
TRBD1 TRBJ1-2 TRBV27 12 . TGTGCCAGCAGTTCCAGGGGGGCTGGCTACACCTTC CASSSRGAGYTF
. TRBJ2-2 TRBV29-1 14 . TGCAGCGTTGATCAGGGGGGTAGTCCCGGGGAGCTGTTTTTT CSVDQGGSPGELFF
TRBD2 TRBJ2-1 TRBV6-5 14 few TGTGCCAGCAGTTTAGGACTAGAAAACAATGAGCAGTTCTTC CASSLGLENNEQFF
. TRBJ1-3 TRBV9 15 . TGTGCCAGCAGCGTAGGCGGGACCTCTGGAAACACCATATATTTT CASSVGGTSGNTIYF
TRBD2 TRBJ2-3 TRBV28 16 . TGTGCCAGCAGGACTCGCAGCGGGGGGCTCTCAGATACGCAGTATTTT CASRTRSGGLSDTQYF
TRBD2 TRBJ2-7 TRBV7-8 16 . TGTGCCAGCAGCCCTCGGACTAGCGGGATCCCCTACGAGCAGTACTTC CASSPRTSGIPYEQYF
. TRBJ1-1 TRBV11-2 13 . TGTGCCAGCAGCTCGAGTCAGAACACTGAAGCTTTCTTT CASSSSQNTEAFF
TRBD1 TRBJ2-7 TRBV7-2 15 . TGTGCCAGCAGCTCCGGGACAGGGGGCACCTACGAGCAGTACTTC CASSSGTGGTYEQYF
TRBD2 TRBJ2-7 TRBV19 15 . TGTGCCAGTACCCCGGGCGGGGGGAGGTCCTACGAGCAGTACTTC CASTPGGGRSYEQYF
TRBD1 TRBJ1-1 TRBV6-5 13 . TGTGCCAGCCAGAGACAGGGTTGGACTGAAGCTTTCTTT CASQRQGWTEAFF
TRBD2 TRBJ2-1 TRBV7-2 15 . TGTGCCAGCAGTTTGGGACTAGCGGGAAGGAATGAGCAGTTCTTC CASSLGLAGRNEQFF
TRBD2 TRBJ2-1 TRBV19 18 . TGTGCCAGTAGCATAGGACTAGCGGGAGGGGATGGGATAAATGAGCAGTTCTTC CASSIGLAGGDGINEQFF
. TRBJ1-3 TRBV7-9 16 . TGTGCCAGCAGTTCAACGACACCACTGGCTGGAAACACCATATATTTT CASSSTTPLAGNTIYF
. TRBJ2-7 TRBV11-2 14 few TGTGCCAGCAGCCGGGACTCGAGCTCCTACGAGCAGTACTTC CASSRDSSSYEQYF
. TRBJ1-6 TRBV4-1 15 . TGCGCCAGCAGCCGAACCTCAGGACAGTATTCACCCCTCCACTTT CASSRTSGQYSPLHF
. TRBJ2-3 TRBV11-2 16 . TGTGCCAGCAGTCACAACAGGTTAACTAGCACAGATACGCAGTATTTT CASSHNRLTSTDTQYF
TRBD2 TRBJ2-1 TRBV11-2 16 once TGTGCCAGCAGCTCAAGAGGTAGCGGGACGAACAATGAGCAGTTCTTC CASSSRGSGTNNEQFF
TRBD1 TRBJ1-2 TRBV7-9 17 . TGTGCCAGCAGCTCGCGGGACAGGTGGAAAACTAACTATGGCTACACCTTC CASSSRDRWKTNYGYTF
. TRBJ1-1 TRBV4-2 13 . TGTGCCAGCAGCCTGACTGTTGACACTGAAGCTTTCTTT CASSLTVDTEAFF
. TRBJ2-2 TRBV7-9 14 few TGTGCCAGCAGCTTGGAGACTTACACCGGGGAGCTGTTTTTT CASSLETYTGELFF
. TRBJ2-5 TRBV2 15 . TGTGCCAGCAGTGGGTCGAGGCGGAACCAAGAGACCCAGTACTTC CASSGSRRNQETQYF
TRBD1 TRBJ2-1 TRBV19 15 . TGTGCCAGTAGTATCTCCCGACAGGGATACAATGAGCAGTTCTTC CASSISRQGYNEQFF
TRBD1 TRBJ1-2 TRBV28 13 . TGTGCCAGCAAGGACAGGGGGTACGATGGCTACACCTTC CASKDRGYDGYTF
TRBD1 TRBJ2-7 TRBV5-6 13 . TGTGCCAGCAGCTTGGCTTCAGGGGGCGAGCAGTACTTC CASSLASGGEQYF
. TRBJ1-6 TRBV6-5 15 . TGTGCCAGCAGTATAGGACAGCCATATAATTCACCCCTCCACTTT CASSIGQPYNSPLHF
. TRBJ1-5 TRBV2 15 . TGTGCCAGTTGCGGGGGGCCGATCGGCAATCAGCCCCAGCATTTT CASCGGPIGNQPQHF
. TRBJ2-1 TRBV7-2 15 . TGTGCCAGCAGCTTAACACAGGGTCAATACGATGAGCAGTTCTTC CASSLTQGQYDEQFF
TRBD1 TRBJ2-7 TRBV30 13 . TGCGCCTGGAGTCGTGGACAGGTCTACGAGCAGTACTTC CAWSRGQVYEQYF
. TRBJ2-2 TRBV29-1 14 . TGCAGCGTCTCATTAACGGGGGTGCCCGGGGAGCTGTTTTTT CSVSLTGVPGELFF
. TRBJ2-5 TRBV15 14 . TGTGCCACCAGCAGAGATCAGTTTACGGAGACCCAGTACTTC CATSRDQFTETQYF
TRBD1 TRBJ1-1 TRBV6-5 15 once TGTGCCAGCAGTTACTCAGGGGGCGCCGGTACTGAAGCTTTCTTT CASSYSGGAGTEAFF
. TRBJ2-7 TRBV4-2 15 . TGTGCCAGCAGCCAAGATGCGGCAGGGCCCTACGAGCAGTACTTC CASSQDAAGPYEQYF
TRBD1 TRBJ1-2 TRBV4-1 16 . TGCGCCAGCAGCCAAGGACAGGGGCCTGTTGGCTATGGCTACACCTTC CASSQGQGPVGYGYTF
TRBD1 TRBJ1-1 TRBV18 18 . TGTGCCAGCTCACCTCAAGCCCCGGGACAGATTACGAACACTGAAGCTTTCTTT CASSPQAPGQITNTEAFF
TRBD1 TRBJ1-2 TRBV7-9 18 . TGTGCCAGCAGCTTAAGCCAGAGGACAGGGAATTCTAACTATGGCTACACCTTC CASSLSQRTGNSNYGYTF
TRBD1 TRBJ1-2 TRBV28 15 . TGTGCCAGCAGTCCCCTCCGGACAGGGTACTATGGCTACACCTTC CASSPLRTGYYGYTF
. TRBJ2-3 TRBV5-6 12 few TGTGCCAGCAGCCTCAGTACAGATACGCAGTATTTT CASSLSTDTQYF
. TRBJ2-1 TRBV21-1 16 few TGTGCCAGCAGCATAAGCGACGGGAGGATTCACAATGAGCAGTTCTTC CASSISDGRIHNEQFF
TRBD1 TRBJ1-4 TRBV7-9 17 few TGTGCCAGCAGCTTAGGGGACAGGGGGCCGTCTAATGAAAAACTGTTTTTT CASSLGDRGPSNEKLFF
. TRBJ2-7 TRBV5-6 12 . TGTGCCAGCAGCCCCAGGGGATACGAGCAGTACTTC CASSPRGYEQYF
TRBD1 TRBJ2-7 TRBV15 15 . TGTGCCACCAGCAGAATAAGACAGGGGGCTCACGAGCAGTACTTC CATSRIRQGAHEQYF
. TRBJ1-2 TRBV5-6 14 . TGTGCCAGCAGCTTGAACAGGGTGTGGTATGGCTACACCTTC CASSLNRVWYGYTF
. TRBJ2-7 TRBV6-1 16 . TGTGCCAGCAGTGAAATGGTGGGTAACGGGTTTTACGAGCAGTACTTC CASSEMVGNGFYEQYF
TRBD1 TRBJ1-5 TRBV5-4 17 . TGTGCCAGCAGCTTATGGCGGACAGGGGGCGCGAATCAGCCCCAGCATTTT CASSLWRTGGANQPQHF
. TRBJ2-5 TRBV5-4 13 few TGTGCCAGCAGCTTAAAACTAGGGGAGACCCAGTACTTC CASSLKLGETQYF
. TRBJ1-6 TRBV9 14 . TGTGCCAGCAGCGTGACTGAGAAGAGTTCACCCCTCCACTTT CASSVTEKSSPLHF
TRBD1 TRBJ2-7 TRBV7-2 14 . TGTGCCAGCAGCTTAGTGTCAGGGGGCTACGAGCAGTACTTC CASSLVSGGYEQYF
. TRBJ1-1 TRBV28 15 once TGTGCCAGCAGTTATAGTCCGGGGATGAACACTGAAGCTTTCTTT CASSYSPGMNTEAFF
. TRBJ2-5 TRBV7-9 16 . TGTGCCAGCAGCCGAACGAGAGGGTCGAAAGGTGAGACCCAGTACTTC CASSRTRGSKGETQYF
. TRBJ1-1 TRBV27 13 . TGTGCCAGCAGTCCCCCCGGGACAATAAACGCTTTCTTT CASSPPGTINAFF
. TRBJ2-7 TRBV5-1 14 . TGCGCCAGCAGCGGGGTTGGTGACGGGAACGAGCAGTACTTC CASSGVGDGNEQYF